This T cell receptor (beta chain) was retrieved from a study of CD8+ T cells in alopecia areata. Findings of the study overall: Higher clonality than in normal scalp was seen in lesional scalp, especially alopecia totalis/universalis. Patients shared TCRs less clearly than mice did, possibly owing to HLA.

CDR3 length: 15 residues. The V end lost 0 bases, the J end lost 2 bases, and 12 bases lay between the germline ends. Germline V gene lookup returns CDR1 SGDLS and CDR2 YYNGEE. Note on this clone: Its antigen remains unknown.

As the sequencing template, cDNA was produced by extracting RNA and reverse transcribing it. Assay: immunoSEQ multiplex PCR; the TCRdb copy retains only in-frame clones and omits some. This sample has about 110,000 clones; under 65% occur once, and the top ten carry over 20%. Researchers took lesional scalp punch biopsies and peripheral blood from people who were alopecia areata patients. The sample was NKG2D-low CD8+ T cells sorted from blood. The receptor was isolated from a human donor with alopecia areata. The chain joins TRBV9 to TRBJ2-7; no clear D gene. The DNA for the CDR3 is TGTGCCAGCAGCGTAGGGGCTAGTCCGGCCTACGAGCAGTACTTC. It specifies CASSVGASPAYEQYF.